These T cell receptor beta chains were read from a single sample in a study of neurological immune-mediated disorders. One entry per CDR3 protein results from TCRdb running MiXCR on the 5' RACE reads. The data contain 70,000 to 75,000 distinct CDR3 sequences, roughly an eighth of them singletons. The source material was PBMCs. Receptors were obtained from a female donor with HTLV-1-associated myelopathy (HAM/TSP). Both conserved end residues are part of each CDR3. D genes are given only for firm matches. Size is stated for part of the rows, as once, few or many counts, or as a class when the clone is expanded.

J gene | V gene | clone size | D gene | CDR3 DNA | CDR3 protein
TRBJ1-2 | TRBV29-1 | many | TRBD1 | TGCAGCGTCTCTACCCGGGACAGTGTCTATGGCTACACCTTC | CSVSTRDSVYGYTF
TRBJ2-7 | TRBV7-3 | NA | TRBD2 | TGTGCCAGCAGCTTAGGCTTCGGGGGGGCCTACGAGCAGTACTTC | CASSLGFGGAYEQYF
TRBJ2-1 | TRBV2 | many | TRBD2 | TGTGCCAGCAGTGAGAACGGACTAGCTGATGAGCAGTTCTTC | CASSENGLADEQFF
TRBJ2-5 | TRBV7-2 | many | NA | TGTGCCAGCAGCTTAGCGGGTTCAGGGCAAGAGACCCAGTACTTC | CASSLAGSGQETQYF
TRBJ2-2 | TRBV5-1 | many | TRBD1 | TGCGCCAGCAGCTTGGGCAGGGGGCAACTTTACACCGGGGAGCTGTTTTTT | CASSLGRGQLYTGELFF
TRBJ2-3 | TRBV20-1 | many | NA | TGCAGTGCTAGTCACAGGGTAACAGATACGCAGTATTTT | CSASHRVTDTQYF
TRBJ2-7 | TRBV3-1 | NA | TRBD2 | TGTGCCAGCAGCCAGGAACTAGCGGGGGAATACGAGCAGTACTTC | CASSQELAGEYEQYF
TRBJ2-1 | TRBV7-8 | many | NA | TGTGCCAGCAGCCCTCAGGGCAATGAGCAGTTCTTC | CASSPQGNEQFF
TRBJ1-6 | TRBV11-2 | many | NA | TGTGCCAGCAGCTTAGGAGTGCTTGGGAGTTCACCCCTCCACTTT | CASSLGVLGSSPLHF
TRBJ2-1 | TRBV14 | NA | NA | TGTGCCAACAGCCAAACAACTGAGCAGTTCTTC | CANSQTTEQFF
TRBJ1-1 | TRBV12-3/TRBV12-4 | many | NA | TGTGCCAGCAGTTCTCAAATGAACACTGAAGCTTTCTTT | CASSSQMNTEAFF
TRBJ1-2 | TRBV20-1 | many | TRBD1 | TGCAGTAACAGGGGGGGTAACTATGGCTACACCTTC | CSNRGGNYGYTF
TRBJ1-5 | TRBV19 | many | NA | TGTGCCAGTAGGCCAGACCTGGATCAGCCCCAGCATTTT | CASRPDLDQPQHF
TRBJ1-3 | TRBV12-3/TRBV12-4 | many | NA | TGTGCCAGCAGCGATTGGGGCTCTGGAAACACCATATATTTT | CASSDWGSGNTIYF
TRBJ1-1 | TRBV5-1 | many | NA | TGCGCCAGCAGCCGTAGGGGGGTCGAACGGATGAACACTGAAGCTTTCTTT | CASSRRGVERMNTEAFF
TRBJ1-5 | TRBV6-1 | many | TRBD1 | TGTGCCAGCAGTGAAACAGGGGGGCGGACCCAGCATTTT | CASSETGGRTQHF
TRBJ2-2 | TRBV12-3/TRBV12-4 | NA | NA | TGTGCCAGCAGTTTAGCGGGGGGAAACACCGGGGAGCTGTTTTTT | CASSLAGGNTGELFF
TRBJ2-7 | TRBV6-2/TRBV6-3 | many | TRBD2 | TGTGCCAGTGGACTAGCGGGGGGAGGCTCCTACGAGCAGTACTTC | CASGLAGGGSYEQYF
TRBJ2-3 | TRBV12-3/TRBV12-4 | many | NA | TGTGCCAGCAGAAAATCCAGTAGCACAGATACGCAGTATTTT | CASRKSSSTDTQYF
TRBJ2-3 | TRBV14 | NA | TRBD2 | TGTGCCAGCAGCCAAGCCCCCGGGGGGGGCCAAGATACGCAGTATTTT | CASSQAPGGGQDTQYF
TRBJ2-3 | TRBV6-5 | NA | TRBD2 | TGTGCCAGCAGTTACTCCTCCCCTGCAGCGGGGGGTCGCCGGGGTACGCAGTATTTT | CASSYSSPAAGGRRGTQYF
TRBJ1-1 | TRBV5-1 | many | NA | TGCGCCAGCAGCTTGGCGGCTGGGATGAATACTGAAGCTTTCTTT | CASSLAAGMNTEAFF
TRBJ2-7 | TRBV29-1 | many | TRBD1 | TGCAGCGTTTCCGGGACAGGTCACTACGAGCAGTACTTC | CSVSGTGHYEQYF
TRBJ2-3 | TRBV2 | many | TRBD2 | TGTGCCAGCAGCGGGGGGGTAGCAGATACGCAGTATTTT | CASSGGVADTQYF
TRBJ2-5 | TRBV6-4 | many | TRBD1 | TGTGCCAGCAGTCGAGACAGGGATGAGACCCAGTACTTC | CASSRDRDETQYF
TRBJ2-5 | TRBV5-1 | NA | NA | TGCGCCAGCAGCTTAGGAGGGCCCCAAGAGACCCAGTACTTC | CASSLGGPQETQYF
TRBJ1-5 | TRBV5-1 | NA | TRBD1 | TGCGCCAGCAGCCCGGGACAGGGGGGTTTTAGTCAGCCCCAGCATTTT | CASSPGQGGFSQPQHF
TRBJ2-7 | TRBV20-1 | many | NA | TGCAGTGCTAGAGATAGGCGTCGGGGGTTAGGCGAGCAGTACTTC | CSARDRRRGLGEQYF
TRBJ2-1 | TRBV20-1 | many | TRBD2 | TGCAGTGCTAGAGACGGACTAGCGGGTGAGCAGTTCTTC | CSARDGLAGEQFF
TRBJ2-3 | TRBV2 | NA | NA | TGTGCCAGCAGTGAAGCTGGATGGGGCTCACGCACAGATACGCAGTATTTT | CASSEAGWGSRTDTQYF
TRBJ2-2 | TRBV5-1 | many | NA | TGCGCCAGCAGCTTGACAGGGAAGAACACCGGGGAGCTGTTTTTT | CASSLTGKNTGELFF
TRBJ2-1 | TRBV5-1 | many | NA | TGCGCCAGCAGCTTTGCCACAAGCTCCTACAATGAGCAGTTCTTC | CASSFATSSYNEQFF
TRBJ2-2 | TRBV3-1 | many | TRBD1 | TGTGCCAGCAGCCAACGACAGGGGGCGAATCGGGCCGGGGAGCTGTTTTTT | CASSQRQGANRAGELFF
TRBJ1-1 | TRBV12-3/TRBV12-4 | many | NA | TGTGCCAGCAGTTTAGCGCTCAGGGGAGGGGGAGCTTTCTTT | CASSLALRGGGAFF
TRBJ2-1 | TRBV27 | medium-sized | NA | TGTGCCAGCGGGACTGACTGGGACAATGAGCAGTTCTTC | CASGTDWDNEQFF
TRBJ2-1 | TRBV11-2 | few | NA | TGTGCCAGCAGCAGTGAAAGCGGACTATTACTCAATGAGCAGTTCTTC | CASSSESGLLLNEQFF